The 18 T cell receptor beta chains in this list originate from one sample, sequenced in a study of T cell repertoires in cytomegalovirus infection. TCRdb fed the reads into MiXCR, producing one record per CDR3 protein. The table has approximately 990,000 distinct CDR3 sequences, about 33% seen once; the top ten hold 13%. No cognate antigen is known for these TCRs. The source material was cultured CD8+ T cells from PBMCs, sampled from culture after CMV antigen stimulation. The receptors were gathered from a human donor in good health (CMV status not recorded). Some clones in this sample may be carry-over from other donors' samples.

V usage is TRBV20-1 and J usage is TRBJ1-1; D call uncertain. The V and J ends lost 3 bases and 4 bases respectively, with 15 bases between them. Germline CDR1 is DFQATT and CDR2 is SNEGSKA (reference sequence). The CDR3 extends over 14 amino acids. CDR3 nucleotides: TGCAGTGCTAGGGACTTCTTAGGTGGCACTGAAGCTTTCTTT. As protein: CSARDFLGGTEAFF.

There are many counts of this clonotype. This chain links TRBV6-1 with TRBJ1-1; D remains unclear. Between the trimmed V and J ends, which lost 5 bases and 1 base, there was a span of 14 bases. The CDR3 consists of 15 residues. CDR1 MNHNS and CDR2 SASEGT come from the germline V gene. CDR3 residues: CASSTRMAGNTEAFF. DNA for the CDR3: TGTGCCAGCAGTACCCGAATGGCCGGGAACACTGAAGCTTTCTTT.

This clonotype appeared many times. This chain's CDR3 is CASSERGTVSWGTEAFF. The DNA for the CDR3 is TGTGCCAGCAGCGAAAGGGGGACGGTCTCATGGGGCACTGAAGCTTTCTTT. The V call is TRBV7-2, the J call TRBJ1-1, with TRBD1 as a possible D gene (6 bases). V was pared by 5 bases and J by 4 bases, with 23 bases between. Per the germline V gene, CDR1 is SGHTA and CDR2 is FQGNSA. The CDR3 is 17 residues long.

This clonotype was seen repeatedly, ten times or more. Here the CDR3 reads CASSLAGRVAEDTQYF. The CDR3, as DNA: TGTGCCAGCAGCTTAGCGGGGAGGGTAGCGGAAGATACGCAGTATTTT. The chain couples TRBV7-2 to TRBJ2-3; the match to TRBD2 covers 7 bases. Germline-derived CDR1 and CDR2 are SGHTA and FQGNSA. V dropped 0 bases and J dropped 5; count of bases not matched to a gene: 8. This CDR3 region has 16 residues.

The chain joins TRBV10-3 to TRBJ1-4; 7 nucleotides match TRBD1. The CDR3 contains 13 residues. From germline, CDR1 is ENHRY and CDR2 SYGVKD. The junction had 10 bases not matched to a gene; V was cut back by 10 bases and J by 8 bases. This CDR3 reads CATHRGGGEKLFF. The CDR3 DNA reads as TGTGCCACCCACAGGGGAGGGGGAGAAAAACTGTTTTTT.

This clonotype was seen a handful of times. V is TRBV7-9 and J is TRBJ1-2; D gene uncertain. Germline V lookup: CDR1 SEHNR, CDR2 FQNEAQ (reference sequence). The CDR3 covers 14 residues. V was clipped by 5 bases and J by 8 bases, with 18 bases between them. The chain's CDR3 is CASSPRTLDGGYTF. The CDR3 DNA is TGTGCCAGCAGCCCCAGGACCCTAGACGGGGGCTACACCTTC.

V gene TRBV19 combines with J gene TRBJ2-4; D call uncertain. CDR1 and CDR2 from the germline V gene are LNHDA and SQIVND (reference sequence). V was shortened by 7 bases and J by 8 bases, with 12 bases between the two germline ends. The CDR3 has 12 amino acids. CDR3 amino acids: CASIGRADIQYF. Written as DNA, the CDR3 is TGTGCCAGTATTGGGCGAGCTGACATTCAGTACTTC.

The gene calls are TRBV10-3 and TRBJ1-2; the D is unclear. Germline loops: CDR1 ENHRY, CDR2 SYGVKD. The CDR3 is made up of 13 amino acids. Trimming removed 7 bases at V and 3 bases at J, with 12 bases between. The CDR3 bases are TGTGCCATCAAGGACGATTTGGACTATGGCTACACCTTC. This gives the protein CAIKDDLDYGYTF.

There are many counts of this clonotype. The chain recombines TRBV5-5 with TRBJ2-7; 12 bases map to TRBD1. Losses at the gene ends were 0 bases for V and 3 bases for J; bases not matched to a gene: 4. The germline CDR1 and CDR2 sequences are SGHKS and YYEKEE (reference sequence). CDR3 length equals 16 residues. CDR3 coding DNA: TGTGCCAGCAGCTTGGGCGGGACAGGGGGCTACTACGAGCAGTACGTC. Amino acids: CASSLGGTGGYYEQYV.

This clonotype came up many times. This rearrangement joins TRBV7-8 to TRBJ2-5; D possibly corresponds to TRBD1 (6 bases). The CDR3 spans 15 residues. Deletions cut 2 bases from V and 2 bases from J, with 12 bases between. The germline V gene encodes CDR1 SGHVS and CDR2 FQNEAQ. This CDR3 is CASSLHHREQETQYF. CDR3 DNA: TGTGCCAGCAGCTTACACCACAGGGAGCAAGAGACCCAGTACTTC. Combining the CDR3 with reference TRBV7-8 and TRBJ2-5 gives the whole variable domain GAGVSQSPRYKVAKRGQDVALRCDPISGHVSLFWYQQALGQGPEFLTYFQNEAQLDKSGLPSDRFFAERPEGSVSTLKIQRTQQEDSAVYLCASSLHHREQETQYFGPGTRLLVL.

Points on this clonotype: Given a much more abundant clone one base away, this may be a read error. V and J are TRBV7-8 and TRBJ1-2, with D possibly matching TRBD1 (6 bases). This CDR3 comprises 14 residues. Germline V lookup: CDR1 SGHVS, CDR2 FQNEAQ. The CDR3 loop reads CANSQRTANYGYTF. The CDR3 coding sequence is TGTGCCAACAGCCAGAGGACAGCCAACTATGGCTACACCTTC.

Points on this clonotype: A much larger clonotype is one base distant, so this may be a read error. This chain uses TRBV6-5 with TRBJ1-2; 9 bases are shared with TRBD1. Germline V lookup: CDR1 MNHEY, CDR2 SVGAGI. This CDR3 is 13 amino acids long. This CDR3 reads CTSSFGQGNGYTF. CDR3 coding DNA: TGTACCAGCAGTTTCGGACAGGGGAATGGCTACACCTTC.

The chain couples TRBV19 to TRBJ1-5, with TRBD1 matching 11 bases. Germline CDR1 reads LNHDA; CDR2 reads SQIVND (reference sequence). J gave up 1 base and V 5 bases, and 10 bases lay outside the gene matches. This CDR3 spans 18 amino acids. CDR3 DNA: TGTGCCAGTAGTCACCGACAAAGGGACAGGGGGAGCAATCAGCCCCAGCATTTT. Translation gives CASSHRQRDRGSNQPQHF.

This rearrangement joins TRBV6-5 to TRBJ2-7; D is ambiguous. Per the germline V gene, CDR1 is MNHEY and CDR2 is SVGAGI. The CDR3 has 16 residues. Deletions cut 0 bases from V and 3 bases from J, with 15 bases between. The CDR3 bases are TGTGCCAGCAGTTACTCGAAACCCCCCAGAGACTACGAGCAGTACGTC. Residues: CASSYSKPPRDYEQYV.

J is TRBJ2-4 and V is TRBV10-3; D unresolved. The V and J ends lost 2 bases and 6 bases respectively, with 17 bases between them. The germline V gene encodes CDR1 ENHRY and CDR2 SYGVKD. CDR3 length equals 16 residues. The CDR3 region has the DNA TGTGCCATCAGTGAGCCCTCTACATCTGCGGCAAACATTCAGTACTTC. Protein: CAISEPSTSAANIQYF.

Many counts were recorded for this clonotype. The chain combines TRBV5-6 with TRBJ1-2; 10 bases map to TRBD1. The CDR3 is 12 amino acids. V shed 5 bases and J 5 bases; nucleotides not matched to a gene: 0. Germline-derived CDR1 and CDR2 are SGHDT and YYEEEE. The CDR3 loop reads CASRGQGYGYTF. The CDR3 DNA is TGTGCCAGCAGGGGACAGGGGTATGGCTACACCTTC.

The chain joins TRBV7-2 to TRBJ1-1; D is unclear. There are 15 residues in the CDR3. V was shortened by 0 bases and J by 5 bases, with 13 bases between the two germline ends. The V gene's germline CDR1 is SGHTA and CDR2 FQGNSA. The CDR3 loop is CASSLALGWWTEAFF. The CDR3 region has the DNA TGTGCCAGCAGCTTAGCGTTAGGATGGTGGACTGAAGCTTTCTTT.

This clonotype was seen many times. This sequence joins TRBV12-3 or TRBV12-4 and TRBJ1-5; TRBD1 might be the D (5 bases). CDR3 length equals 15 residues. V shed 1 base and J shed 3 bases, with 10 bases lying between them. The CDR3, as DNA: TGTGCCAGCAGTTTAGGGGGCGGGTTCAATCAGCCCCAGCATTTT. Amino acids: CASSLGGGFNQPQHF.